These T cell receptor beta chains were read from a single sample in a study of OX40 agonist ivuxolimab in advanced cancers. Generated by immunoSEQ multiplex PCR, the TCRdb table keeps only in-frame clones and is missing some. The sample lists 70,000 to 95,000 clones; 80% to 85% were seen once. The sequencing used CD4+ or CD8+ T cells sorted from blood, collected in a trial of the OX40 agonist ivuxolimab. These receptors originate from an adult with an advanced solid tumor such as melanoma, head and neck, liver or kidney cancer. Each CDR3 is given with its conserved first and last residue. D genes are given only for firm matches. Clone size appears in some rows only: once, few, many, or a class for an expanded clone.

V gene: TRBV2
clone size: NA
J gene: TRBJ2-5
D gene: TRBD1
CDR3 protein: CASSRDRAGAETQYF
CDR3 DNA: TGTGCCAGCAGTAGGGACAGGGCTGGGGCGGAGACCCAGTACTTC

V gene: TRBV7-8
clone size: NA
J gene: TRBJ2-1
D gene: NA
CDR3 protein: CASSSGRHNEQFF
CDR3 DNA: TGTGCCAGCAGCTCTGGACGTCACAATGAGCAGTTCTTC

V gene: TRBV5-1
clone size: NA
J gene: TRBJ2-3
D gene: TRBD2
CDR3 protein: CASSLALAGGMDTQYF
CDR3 DNA: TGCGCCAGCAGCTTGGCTCTAGCGGGGGGAATGGATACGCAGTATTTT

V gene: TRBV7-2
clone size: NA
J gene: TRBJ1-5
D gene: NA
CDR3 protein: CASSLGGEHQPQHF
CDR3 DNA: TGTGCCAGCAGCTTAGGGGGGGAACATCAGCCCCAGCATTTT

V gene: TRBV28
clone size: NA
J gene: TRBJ1-5
D gene: NA
CDR3 protein: CASSLTGPTPQHF
CDR3 DNA: TGTGCCAGCAGTTTAACTGGTCCAACGCCCCAGCATTTT

V gene: TRBV27
clone size: NA
J gene: TRBJ2-3
D gene: TRBD2
CDR3 protein: CASSKRLAGLSDTQYF
CDR3 DNA: TGTGCCAGCAGCAAAAGACTAGCGGGTTTATCAGATACGCAGTATTTT

V gene: TRBV28
clone size: few
J gene: TRBJ1-2
D gene: NA
CDR3 protein: CASSRPQGRLANYGYTF
CDR3 DNA: TGTGCCAGCAGTCGTCCACAGGGCAGACTGGCTAACTATGGCTACACCTTC

V gene: TRBV14
clone size: once
J gene: TRBJ1-1
D gene: NA
CDR3 protein: CASSQGGPPVLVF
CDR3 DNA: TGTGCCAGCAGCCAAGGGGGACCGCCGGTGCTCGTCTTT

V gene: TRBV18
clone size: NA
J gene: TRBJ2-2
D gene: NA
CDR3 protein: CASSRTANTGELFF
CDR3 DNA: TGTGCCAGCTCACGGACCGCGAACACCGGGGAGCTGTTTTTT

V gene: TRBV11-2
clone size: few
J gene: TRBJ1-2
D gene: NA
CDR3 protein: CASSSLGGGYGYTF
CDR3 DNA: TGTGCCAGCAGCTCCTTGGGAGGCGGCTATGGCTACACCTTC